Presented here are 14 T cell receptor beta chains from one specimen sequenced in a study of spatial heterogeneity in lung cancer. As to time point: sample taken at primary tumor resection. Using its own MiXCR run on the 5' RACE reads, TCRdb lists one record per CDR3 protein. Seen here are under 30,000 distinct CDR3 sequences, about 3.3% observed once, and the top ten hold less than 35%. The starting material was PBMCs, obtained at surgery. The receptors derive from a female donor with early-stage non-small cell lung cancer.

This clonotype was recorded at least ten times. J is TRBJ2-7 and V is TRBV9, with TRBD1 as a possible D gene (5 bases). Between the trimmed V and J ends, which lost 0 bases and 1 base, there was a span of 8 bases. CDR1 and CDR2 from the germline V gene are SGDLS and YYNGEE. This CDR3 is built from 14 residues. CDR3 DNA sequence: TGTGCCAGCAGCGTAGAGACAGAATCCTACGAGCAGTACTTC. Translating gives CASSVETESYEQYF.

This clonotype was seen many times. The rearrangement joins TRBV12-3 or TRBV12-4 to TRBJ2-3; 7 bases match TRBD1. The CDR3 has 12 residues. The trim removed 4 bases at V and 6 bases at J, leaving 1 base unmatched. CDR3 bases: TGTGCCAGCAGTTCACAGGGGGATACGCAGTATTTT. Amino acid sequence: CASSSQGDTQYF.

At least ten counts were recorded for this clonotype. The chain links TRBV11-1 to TRBJ2-4; TRBD1 matches 8 bases. There are 13 residues in the CDR3. The J segment lost 7 bases and the V segment lost 5 bases, leaving 4 bases of the junction unmatched. Germline V lookup: CDR1 SGHAT, CDR2 FQDESV (reference sequence). The CDR3 loop reads CASSQRDRNIQYF. CDR3 DNA sequence: TGTGCCAGCAGCCAAAGGGACAGGAACATTCAGTACTTC.

This clonotype was counted ten times or more. V usage is TRBV4-1 and J usage is TRBJ2-3; weak D call: TRBD1 (6 bases). V shed 1 base and J shed 9 bases, with 11 bases lying between them. The CDR3 runs to 13 residues. In germline, CDR1 is MGHRA, CDR2 YSYEKL. CDR3 nucleotide sequence: TGCGCCAGCAGCCAAGGGCACAGGGAGACGCAGTATTTT. Its translation is CASSQGHRETQYF.

This clonotype appeared many times. The rearrangement joins TRBV2 to TRBJ2-7; unclear D gene. The CDR3 is made up of 14 amino acids. V dropped 8 bases and J dropped 5 bases, with 19 bases sitting between them. The germline V gene encodes CDR1 SNHLY and CDR2 FYNNEI. For the CDR3, the DNA is TGTGCCAGCTCCCGGTTGACTCCTGGGGACGAGCAGTACTTC. Residues: CASSRLTPGDEQYF.

Ten or more counts support this clonotype. J is TRBJ2-2 and V is TRBV6-5; tentative D call: TRBD2 (5 bases). The germline V and J ends were trimmed by 6 bases and 3 bases, with 14 bases remaining between them. In germline, CDR1 is MNHEY, CDR2 SVGAGI. The CDR3 has 15 residues. Here the CDR3 reads CASRLWSSDTGELFF. In DNA form, the CDR3 reads TGTGCCAGCAGGCTGTGGAGTAGCGACACCGGGGAGCTGTTTTTT.

The V gene is TRBV2, the J gene TRBJ2-1; TRBD1 might be the D (6 bases). V lost 6 bases and J lost 8, with 14 bases in between. There are 13 residues in the CDR3. In germline, CDR1 is SNHLY, CDR2 FYNNEI. CDR3 DNA sequence: TGTGCCAGCAGCCTGGACAGTAACGATGAGCAGTTCTTC. Amino acids: CASSLDSNDEQFF. The full variable domain, in which reference TRBV2 and TRBJ2-1 provide the parts outside the CDR3, is EPEVTQTPSHQVTQMGQEVILRCVPISNHLYFYWYRQILGQKVEFLVSFYNNEISEKSEIFDDQFSVERPDGSNFTLKIRSTKLEDSAMYFCASSLDSNDEQFFGPGTRLTVL.

This clonotype showed up many times. J is TRBJ2-1 and V is TRBV7-3, with 8 bases fitting TRBD2. V was clipped by 1 base and J by 8 bases; unmatched bases: 4. CDR1 and CDR2 (germline): SGHTA, FQGTGA. The CDR3 spans 14 residues. The CDR3 sequence is CASSLSRTSHEQFF. The CDR3 DNA reads as TGTGCCAGCAGCTTAAGTAGGACTAGCCATGAGCAGTTCTTC.

This clonotype is termed medium-sized. This rearrangement joins TRBV20-1 to TRBJ2-1; TRBD2 aligns across 7 bases. The length of the CDR3 is 17 residues. The V segment lost 5 bases and the J segment 0 bases; nucleotides outside the gene matches: 13. Germline V gene lookup returns CDR1 DFQATT and CDR2 SNEGSKA (reference sequence). The CDR3 DNA sequence: TGCAGTGCTCCAAATGTTCCAGCGGGGAGCTCCTACAATGAGCAGTTCTTC. This sequence encodes CSAPNVPAGSSYNEQFF.

This clonotype was counted ten times or more. The V gene is TRBV4-1, the J gene TRBJ2-5; D remains ambiguous. Germline loops: CDR1 MGHRA, CDR2 YSYEKL. V was clipped by 1 base and J by 2 bases, with 8 bases between them. CDR3 size: 14 residues. DNA for the CDR3: TGCGCCAGCAGCCAAGGCCCTGTACAAGAGACCCAGTACTTC. Translation gives CASSQGPVQETQYF.

Many counts were recorded for this clonotype. V is TRBV9 and J is TRBJ2-3; weak D call: TRBD1 (6 bases). This CDR3 has 15 residues. V shed 0 bases and J shed 2 bases, with 10 bases lying between them. CDR1 is SGDLS, CDR2 YYNGEE, per germline. DNA of the CDR3: TGTGCCAGCAGCGTAGTCGGGACATCCACAGATACGCAGTATTTT. Its translation is CASSVVGTSTDTQYF. Complete variable domain (other parts from reference TRBV9 and TRBJ2-3): DSGVTQTPKHLITATGQRVTLRCSPRSGDLSVYWYQQSLDQGLQFLIQYYNGEERAKGNILERFSAQQFPDLHSELNLSSLELGDSALYFCASSVVGTSTDTQYFGPGTRLTVL.

This clonotype was detected many times. The gene calls are TRBV3-1 and TRBJ2-5; tentatively, D is TRBD1 (5 bases). The CDR3 is made up of 13 amino acids. Trimming removed 4 bases from V and 5 bases from J, with 11 bases in between. The germline V gene encodes CDR1 LGHDT and CDR2 YNNKEL (reference sequence). CDR3 protein: CASSRQGIETQYF. CDR3 in DNA: TGTGCCAGCAGCCGGCAGGGCATTGAGACCCAGTACTTC.

This clonotype was seen at least ten times. The V call is TRBV7-9, the J call TRBJ2-1; TRBD2 might be the D (5 bases). Germline V gene lookup returns CDR1 SEHNR and CDR2 FQNEAQ (reference sequence). V shed 5 bases and J shed 7 bases, with 12 bases lying between them. The CDR3 has 13 residues. CDR3 residues: CASSPPRRNEQFF. The CDR3 DNA follows: TGTGCCAGCAGCCCCCCCCGGAGGAATGAGCAGTTCTTC.

This clonotype was recorded at least ten times. The CDR3 DNA reads as TGCGCCAGCAGCTTAGTAATGAACACTGAAGCTTTCTTT. As protein: CASSLVMNTEAFF. V and J are TRBV5-1 and TRBJ1-1; no clear D. CDR3 size: 13 residues. Trimming took 2 bases from V and 0 from J, leaving 5 bases between them. Germline V CDR1 and CDR2: SGHRS, YFSETQ.